Here is one T cell receptor (beta chain) with its context. TCRdb's table, derived via immunoSEQ multiplex PCR, lists solely in-frame clones and lacks some. The sample consists of 70,000 to 75,000 clones, roughly 80% of them appearing once. Germline lookup yields CDR1 MNHEY and CDR2 SVGAGI. CDR3 length: 15 residues. After removal of 2 bases from V and 6 bases from J, the junction contained 7 bases not matched to a gene. This sample is drawn from a study of blood T cell repertoires in COVID-19. Sequencing used peripheral blood. This chain joins TRBV6-5 and TRBJ1-5; 7 bases map to TRBD1. The sequence was collected from a woman older than 75 with active or convalescent COVID-19. CDR3 sequence: CASSYGAGGGQPQHF. The DNA of the CDR3 is TGTGCCAGCAGTTACGGGGCAGGGGGAGGTCAGCCCCAGCATTTT.